This T cell receptor beta chain was recovered during a study of PD-1 blockade in classical Hodgkin lymphoma (dated by TCRdb to about 2020). At the level of the whole study: Nivolumab dosing was 3 mg/kg intravenously every 2 weeks, continuing until either disease progression or unacceptable toxicity. A peripheral blood immune signature of response to PD-1 blockade in classical Hodgkin lymphoma was defined using TCR beta sequencing and CyTOF. The investigation overall reported the following: Trial patients achieving complete response had baseline diversity similar to newly diagnosed patients, whereas partial responders and progressors had significantly lower diversity. Diversity was lower in patients who began nivolumab less than 1 year after ASCT, so these patients were left out of later analyses to avoid confounding by immune reconstitution. The study was restricted to a single clinical trial cohort, and the causes of repertoire differences, possibly disease activity or prior therapy, were left undefined. A significant rise by C4D1 was seen in CD4+ but not CD8+ TCR diversity (p=0.0027 vs p=0.16), with the rise being most apparent in complete responders (p=0.02). Baseline TCR diversity was reported to be lower in newly diagnosed patients than in healthy donors and to be lower still in relapsed/refractory patients.

The CDR3 numbers 12 residues from cysteine through phenylalanine. Kept here is only the CDR3 DNA, which spans 36 bases and is read in frame from base 1. V drops 6 bases and J drops 3 bases, leaving 6 bases in between. The germline V gene provides CDR1 MNHNS and CDR2 SASEGT. Points on this clone: What antigen it recognizes has not been identified. No base qualities exist here, and no much larger clone lies one base off it.

Genomic DNA was extracted with the Qiagen DNeasy kit from unsorted PBMCs and from negatively selected CD4+ and CD8+ fractions. TCR beta CDR3 regions were amplified by immunoSEQ multiplex PCR using primers annealing to V and J segments. A synthetic immune receptor repertoire was used to minimize amplification bias, and remaining bias was computationally removed after sequencing. Regarding the original processing steps: Repertoire diversity was quantified as the Shannon entropy index using custom Python scripts. The unsorted, CD4+ and CD8+ repertoires were each analyzed separately, with the exception of combined analyses, where CD4+ and CD8+ sequences were merged in silico. Clonal expansion was defined as at least a 2-fold frequency increase after treatment relative to C1D1, with a pseudocount of 0.5 for undetected baseline clones. Singleton clones were defined as clones with 0 or 1 copy at C1D1, and non-singleton clones were defined as clones with 2 or more copies. By matching protein sequences in sorted samples from the same patient, clones expanded in unsorted samples were annotated as CD4+, CD8+ or unknown. Wilcoxon tests on paired samples were used to test diversity changes from C1D1 to C4D1. The immuneACCESS repertoire file appears here via TCRdb, limited to in-frame rearrangements. These files lack a portion of the clones; in checked studies, under half of the deficit traces to unresolved V genes, and the cause of the others is not known. V, J and clone size are those of that table, while D and trimming were read from the DNA. The sample profile shows under 110,000 clones; roughly 90% of them were found once. The ten largest account for 6.6% of the sample.

What the time point label conveys for this sample: cycle 2 day 1 (C2D1) of nivolumab. Every trial patient had relapsed following autologous stem cell transplantation, and prior brentuximab vedotin exposure was what differed among cohorts A, B and C. The trial cohort comprised some 60 patients with relapsed/refractory classical Hodgkin lymphoma whose best overall responses were complete response, partial response or progressive disease. Single-agent nivolumab was administered to trial patients in the multi-cohort phase II CheckMate 205 trial. An independent review committee assessed best overall response by applying the 2007 International Working Group response criteria. Trial PBMCs were obtained immediately prior to nivolumab initiation (C1D1) and on therapy at cycle 2 day 1 and cycle 4 day 1. Peripheral blood was collected in 8 mL Vacutainer Cell Preparation Tubes, from which PBMCs were isolated by centrifugation and then cryopreserved.

Sequenced here: peripheral blood mononuclear cells (PBMCs), sampled before the second cycle of nivolumab. The receptor chain draws on TRBV6-1 and TRBJ2-1, with the identity of the D gene unclear. The TCR sequence derives from a human donor with classical Hodgkin lymphoma. The sequence in DNA is TGTGCCAGCAGAATCAACTACAATGAGCAGTTCTTC. It translates to CASRINYNEQFF.